This T cell receptor beta chain was recorded in a study of vaccination effects on CD4 cells after COVID-19. Sequencing followed a ViraFEST assay step that expanded antigen-specific CD4+ T cells with viral peptide pools. The authors isolated CD4+ T cells after around 10 days of culture. Among the vaccine recipients, none had a prior SARS-CoV-2 infection, and nucleocapsid antibodies were negative. The V end was cut by 6 bases, the J end by 0 bases, with 18 bases between. The CDR3 runs 18 residues. In germline, CDR1 is SNHLY, CDR2 FYNNEI. Clones were read by immunoSEQ multiplex PCR, and TCRdb kept only the in-frame ones, dropping some. The table shows about 54,000 clones, with about two thirds occurring only once. As to this clone: Antigen: not known.

The sample consisted of CD4+ T cells from PBMCs cultured with SARS-CoV-2 spike peptides, taken before COVID-19 vaccination. This TCR derives from a human donor who received a COVID-19 vaccine. The chain employs TRBV2 and TRBJ1-6; D perhaps matches TRBD1 (5 bases). The CDR3 protein is CASSLGLFTLSYNSPLHF. The CDR3 region has the DNA TGTGCCAGCAGCCTGGGACTTTTTACCCTCTCCTATAATTCACCCCTCCACTTT.